A selection of T cell receptor beta chains follows, all from one sample in a study of cytomegalovirus exposure and HLA in healthy donors. Profiling relied on immunoSEQ multiplex PCR, and the TCRdb table lists in-frame clones only, not all of them. The sample includes about 190,000 clones, roughly 83% of them seen just once. The source material was PBMCs. The receptors were sampled from a boy younger than 10 in good health and CMV-seronegative. CDR3s include the opening cysteine and the closing phenylalanine or tryptophan.

TRBJ2-5 | TRBV29-1 | CSVDRGTGETQYF
TRBJ2-1 | TRBV15 | CATSRDRPGLGEQFF
TRBJ2-1 | TRBV18 | CASSQTIGTGGSSYNEQFF
TRBJ2-3 | TRBV11-2 | CASSSGRQGSTDTQYF
TRBJ2-3 | TRBV2 | CASSEWLAGTDTQYF
TRBJ1-2 | TRBV27 | CASTSGGGNYGYTF
TRBJ2-1 | TRBV13 | CASSPPGLATHNEQFF
TRBJ1-2 | TRBV7-9 | CASSLAAGTNYGYTF
TRBJ2-1 | TRBV7-7 | CASSAEVGSGEQFF
TRBJ1-1 | TRBV19 | CASMRGGLNTEAFF
TRBJ2-2 | TRBV5-4 | CASSEQGVGELFF
TRBJ2-1 | TRBV12-5 | CASGLILSKTGGEQFF
TRBJ2-7 | TRBV30 | CAWLPRGLKDEQYF
TRBJ1-5 | TRBV9 | CASSPTHSGEQPQHF
TRBJ2-2 | TRBV9 | CASSVDSRAGELFF
TRBJ2-5 | TRBV7-9 | CASSLEGTSVIETQYF
TRBJ1-4 | TRBV25-1 | CASSEYGTEEEKLFF
TRBJ1-1 | TRBV2 | CASSGYRGEAFF